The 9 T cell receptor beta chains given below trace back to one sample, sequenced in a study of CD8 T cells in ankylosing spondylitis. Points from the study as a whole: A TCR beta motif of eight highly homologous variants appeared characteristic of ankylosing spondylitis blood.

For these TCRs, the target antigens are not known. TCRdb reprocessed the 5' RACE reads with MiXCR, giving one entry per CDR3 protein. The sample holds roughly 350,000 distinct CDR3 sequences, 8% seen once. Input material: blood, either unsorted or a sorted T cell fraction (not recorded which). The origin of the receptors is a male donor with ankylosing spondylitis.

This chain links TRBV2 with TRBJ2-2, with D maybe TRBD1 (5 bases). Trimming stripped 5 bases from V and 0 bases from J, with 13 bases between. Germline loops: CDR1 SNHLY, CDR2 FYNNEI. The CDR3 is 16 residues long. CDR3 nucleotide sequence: TGTGCCAGCAGTATTAACAGGCTCACGAACACCGGGGAGCTGTTTTTT. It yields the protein CASSINRLTNTGELFF.

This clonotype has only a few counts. The CDR3 DNA follows: TGCGCCAGCAGCTTCCAGGGAGGTGGCCGAGAGACCCAGTACTTC. Its protein is CASSFQGGGRETQYF. The chain couples TRBV5-1 to TRBJ2-5, with D possibly TRBD2 on 6 matching bases. Trimming cost V 2 bases and J 4 bases, with 15 bases left between them. The CDR3 totals 15 residues. CDR1 is SGHRS, CDR2 YFSETQ, per germline.

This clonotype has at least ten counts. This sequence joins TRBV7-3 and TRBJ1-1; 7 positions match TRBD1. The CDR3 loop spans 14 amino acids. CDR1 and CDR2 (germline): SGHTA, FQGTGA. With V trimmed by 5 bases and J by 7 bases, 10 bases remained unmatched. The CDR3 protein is CASSPQSRGSEAFF. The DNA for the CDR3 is TGTGCCAGCAGCCCCCAATCCAGGGGGAGTGAAGCTTTCTTT.

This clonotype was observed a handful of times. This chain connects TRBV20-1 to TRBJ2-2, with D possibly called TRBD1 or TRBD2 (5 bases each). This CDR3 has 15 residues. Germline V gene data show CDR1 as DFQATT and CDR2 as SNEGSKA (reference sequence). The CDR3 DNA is TGCAGCTTCCTCCGTCCGGGACGACACACCGGGGAGCTGTTTTTT. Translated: CSFLRPGRHTGELFF.

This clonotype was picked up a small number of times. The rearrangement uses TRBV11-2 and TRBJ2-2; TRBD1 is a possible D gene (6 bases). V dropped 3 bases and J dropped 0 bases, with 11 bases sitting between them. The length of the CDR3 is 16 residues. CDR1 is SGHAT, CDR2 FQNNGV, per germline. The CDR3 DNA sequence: TGTGCCAGCAGCTTCGACAGGTGGGCGAACACCGGGGAGCTGTTTTTT. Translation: CASSFDRWANTGELFF.

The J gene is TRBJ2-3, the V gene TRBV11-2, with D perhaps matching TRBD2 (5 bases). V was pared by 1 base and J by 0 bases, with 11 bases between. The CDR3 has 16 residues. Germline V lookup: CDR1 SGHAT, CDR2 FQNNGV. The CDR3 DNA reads TGTGCCAGCAGCTTAGCGGTTCTAGCTAGCACAGATACGCAGTATTTT. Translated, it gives CASSLAVLASTDTQYF.

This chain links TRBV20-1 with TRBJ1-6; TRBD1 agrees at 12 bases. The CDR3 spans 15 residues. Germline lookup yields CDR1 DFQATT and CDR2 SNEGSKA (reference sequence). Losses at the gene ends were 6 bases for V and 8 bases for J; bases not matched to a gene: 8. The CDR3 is CSANPGTGGYSPLHF. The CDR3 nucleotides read TGCAGTGCCAACCCCGGGACAGGGGGCTATTCACCCCTCCACTTT.

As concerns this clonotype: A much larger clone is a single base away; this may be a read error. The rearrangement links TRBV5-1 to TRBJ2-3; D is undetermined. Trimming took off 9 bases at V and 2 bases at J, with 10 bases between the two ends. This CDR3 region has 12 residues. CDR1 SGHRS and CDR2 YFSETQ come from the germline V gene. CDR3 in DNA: TGCGCCAACAAACAAAACACAGATACGCAGTATTTT. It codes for CANKQNTDTQYF.

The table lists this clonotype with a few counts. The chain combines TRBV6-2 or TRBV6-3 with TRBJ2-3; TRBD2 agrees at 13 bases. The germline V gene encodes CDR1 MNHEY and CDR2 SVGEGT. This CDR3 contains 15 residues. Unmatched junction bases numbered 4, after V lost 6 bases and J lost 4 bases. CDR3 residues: CASRTGLAGADTQYF. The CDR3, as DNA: TGTGCCAGCAGAACCGGACTAGCGGGAGCAGATACGCAGTATTTT.